What follows are 26 T cell receptor beta chains derived from one specimen sequenced in a study of PD-1 blockade in classical Hodgkin lymphoma. Using immunoSEQ multiplex PCR, the repertoire was profiled, and TCRdb retains in-frame clones only, with some absent. There are tens of thousands of clones in the sample; 90% occur only once, and around 3% lies in the top ten. Indicated time point: cycle 4 day 1 (C4D1), after 6 weeks of nivolumab. Every one of the patients relapsed after autologous stem cell transplantation (brentuximab vedotin exposure was variable). The sample here was peripheral blood mononuclear cells (PBMCs), taken before the fourth cycle of nivolumab. The receptors were sampled from a human donor with classical Hodgkin lymphoma.

The genes are TRBV11-2 and TRBJ1-1; D is ambiguous. The CDR3 is made up of 16 amino acids. The V and J ends lost 4 bases and 0 bases respectively, with 15 bases between them. Germline CDR1 reads SGHAT; CDR2 reads FQNNGV. CDR3 nucleotides: TGTGCCAGCAGCTCATTCGGAGGGAGCATGAACACTGAAGCTTTCTTT. Encoded protein: CASSSFGGSMNTEAFF. Together with reference TRBV11-2 and TRBJ1-1, the CDR3 gives the full variable domain: EAGVAQSPRYKIIEKRQSVAFWCNPISGHATLYWYQQILGQGPKLLIQFQNNGVVDDSQLPKDRFSAERLKGVDSTLKIQPAKLEDSAVYLCASSSFGGSMNTEAFFGQGTRLTVV.

The V call is TRBV7-2, the J call TRBJ2-5; TRBD1 aligns across 7 bases. The CDR3 is 14 amino acids. From germline, CDR1 is SGHTA and CDR2 FQGNSA. J lost 1 base, V lost 3 bases, and 2 bases had no gene match. The chain's CDR3 is CASSFGTVQETQYF. The DNA of the CDR3 is TGTGCCAGCAGCTTCGGGACAGTCCAAGAGACCCAGTACTTC.

The J gene is TRBJ2-1, the V gene TRBV11-3; D may be TRBD1 (5 bases). The CDR3 loop spans 17 amino acids. CDR1 is SGHNT and CDR2 is YENEEA in the germline V gene. The germline V and J ends were trimmed by 3 bases and 8 bases, with 23 bases remaining between them. The CDR3: CASSFSLGLGPNDEQFF. The CDR3 DNA follows: TGTGCCAGCAGCTTCAGTCTTGGTTTGGGGCCGAACGATGAGCAGTTCTTC. Variable domain in full (rest from reference TRBV11-3 and TRBJ2-1): EAGVVQSPRYKIIEKKQPVAFWCNPISGHNTLYWYLQNLGQGPELLIRYENEEAVDDSQLPKDRFSAERLKGVDSTLKIQPAELGDSAVYLCASSFSLGLGPNDEQFFGPGTRLTVL.

This chain uses TRBV9 with TRBJ2-3; 7 bases fit TRBD1. Germline V gives CDR1 SGDLS, CDR2 YYNGEE. The junction had 7 bases not matched to a gene; V was cut back by 3 bases and J by 0 bases. This CDR3 region has 16 residues. The CDR3: CASSGVQGTSTDTQYF. The CDR3 nucleotides are TGTGCCAGCAGCGGAGTACAGGGGACCAGCACAGATACGCAGTATTTT. The whole variable domain, remainder taken from reference TRBV9 and TRBJ2-3, is DSGVTQTPKHLITATGQRVTLRCSPRSGDLSVYWYQQSLDQGLQFLIQYYNGEERAKGNILERFSAQQFPDLHSELNLSSLELGDSALYFCASSGVQGTSTDTQYFGPGTRLTVL.

This sequence joins TRBV4-2 and TRBJ2-7, with unresolved D. Per germline, CDR1 LGHNA and CDR2 YNFKEQ. Trimming shortened V by 4 bases and J by 1 base, and 11 bases separated the two germline ends. The CDR3 runs to 14 residues. The CDR3 DNA reads as TGTGCCAGCAGCCTTCAACCCCAGTCCTACGAGCAGTACTTC. Translation gives CASSLQPQSYEQYF.

The rearrangement links TRBV7-8 to TRBJ2-7; the D gene is possibly TRBD2 (6 bases). V lost 3 bases, J lost 6 bases, and 21 bases lay in between. The germline V gene has CDR1 SGHVS and CDR2 FQNEAQ. The CDR3 consists of 16 residues. The CDR3 nucleotides are TGTGCCAGCAGCTTTATAGGGACTGCCCAGGGTTTCGAGCAGTACTTC. It encodes CASSFIGTAQGFEQYF.

The rearrangement links TRBV4-2 to TRBJ2-7; D is perhaps TRBD2 (6 bases). Germline V gene lookup returns CDR1 LGHNA and CDR2 YNFKEQ. V lost 5 bases and J lost 7, with 12 bases in between. The CDR3 spans 12 residues. CDR3 bases: TGTGCCAGCAGCAGCATGGCGGGGGAGCAGTACTTC. Its protein is CASSSMAGEQYF.

The rearrangement links TRBV7-3 to TRBJ1-6, with a possible D match to TRBD1 (5 bases). V dropped 0 bases and J dropped 10 bases, with 10 bases sitting between them. The CDR3 has 14 residues. The germline CDR1 and CDR2 sequences are SGHTA and FQGTGA. CDR3 amino acids: CASSLTGAGSPLHF. The CDR3 DNA sequence: TGTGCCAGCAGCTTAACTGGGGCGGGATCACCCCTCCACTTT.

This sequence joins TRBV7-9 and TRBJ2-2, with unresolved D. This CDR3 is 13 amino acids long. Trimming removed 2 bases from V and 7 bases from J, with 8 bases in between. In germline, CDR1 is SEHNR, CDR2 FQNEAQ (reference sequence). The CDR3 DNA reads as TGTGCCAGCAGCTTATCGGATCACGGGGAGCTGTTTTTT. Its protein is CASSLSDHGELFF.

CDR3 sequence: CASSWRVGRGQGTYEQYF. CDR3 DNA sequence: TGTGCCAGCAGTTGGCGCGTGGGGAGGGGACAGGGGACTTACGAGCAGTACTTC. The chain has TRBV25-1 and TRBJ2-7; TRBD1 matches 10 bases. CDR3 length equals 18 residues. The V and J ends lost 5 bases and 4 bases, in that order; junction bases with no gene match: 17. Germline assignment: CDR1 MGHDK and CDR2 SYGVNS.

The genes are TRBV28 and TRBJ2-5; the D gene is possibly TRBD1 (5 bases). The last part of the DNA fits TRBJ2-7 better; the J call may be wrong. The CDR3 spans 12 residues. Germline lookup yields CDR1 MDHEN and CDR2 SYDVKM. The CDR3 nucleotides read TGTGCCAGCAGCTTAAACAGGTACGAGCAGTACTTC. Translation gives CASSLNRYEQYF.

The chain carries TRBV6-5 and TRBJ2-3; TRBD1 is a possible D gene (5 bases). Germline V gene lookup returns CDR1 MNHEY and CDR2 SVGAGI. The length of the CDR3 is 13 residues. Trimming took 4 bases from V and 7 from J, leaving 12 bases between them. The CDR3, as DNA: TGTGCCAGCAGTTTCAAACAGGCGAATACGCAGTATTTT. Translated, it gives CASSFKQANTQYF.

The chain is built from TRBV7-9 and TRBJ2-7, with no clear D. The germline gives CDR1 SEHNR, CDR2 FQNEAQ (reference sequence). The CDR3 is 13 residues long. Trimming took off 1 base at V and 6 bases at J, with 10 bases between the two ends. The CDR3 DNA sequence: TGTGCCAGCAGCTTAGTAACAGCTGGCGAGCAGTACTTC. It codes for CASSLVTAGEQYF. The full variable domain, in which reference TRBV7-9 and TRBJ2-7 provide the parts outside the CDR3, is DTGVSQNPRHKITKRGQNVTFRCDPISEHNRLYWYRQTLGQGPEFLTYFQNEAQLEKSRLLSDRFSAERPKGSFSTLEIQRTEQGDSAMYLCASSLVTAGEQYFGPGTRLTVT.

V is TRBV6-6 and J is TRBJ2-7, with 10 bases identical to TRBD1. The length of the CDR3 is 14 residues. Trimming took 6 bases from V and 5 from J; bases not matched to a gene: 7. CDR1 is MNHNY and CDR2 is SVGAGI in the germline V gene (reference sequence). The CDR3 loop reads CASRSGTGADEQYF. The CDR3 coding sequence is TGTGCCAGCAGATCCGGGACAGGGGCGGACGAGCAGTACTTC.

V usage is TRBV19 and J usage is TRBJ2-7; weak D call: TRBD2 (5 bases). V lost 5 bases to trimming and J lost 3 bases, with 8 bases between them. This CDR3 comprises 12 residues. Germline-derived CDR1 and CDR2 are LNHDA and SQIVND (reference sequence). CDR3 nucleotide sequence: TGTGCCAGTAGTTACAGCGGCTACGAGCAGTACTTC. Its protein product is CASSYSGYEQYF. Full variable domain (outside the CDR3, taken from reference TRBV19 and TRBJ2-7): DGGITQSPKYLFRKEGQNVTLSCEQNLNHDAMYWYRQDPGQGLRLIYYSQIVNDFQKGDIAEGYSVSREKKESFPLTVTSAQKNPTAFYLCASSYSGYEQYFGPGTRLTVT.

The V gene is TRBV5-1, the J gene TRBJ2-5; possible D gene TRBD2, 5 bases. Per the germline V gene, CDR1 is SGHRS and CDR2 is YFSETQ. Trimming removed 2 bases at V and 5 bases at J, with 10 bases between. The CDR3 totals 13 residues. The CDR3 is CASSFEGGETQYF. In nucleotides, the CDR3 is TGCGCCAGCAGCTTTGAGGGTGGGGAGACCCAGTACTTC.

V and J are TRBV4-3 and TRBJ1-2; the D is unclear. The germline V gene encodes CDR1 LGHNA and CDR2 YSLEER. The CDR3 is 15 amino acids. Trimming removed 1 base from V and 4 bases from J, with 13 bases in between. The CDR3 region is CASSQVLGGSYGYTF. CDR3 nucleotides: TGCGCCAGCAGCCAAGTACTTGGAGGAAGCTATGGCTACACCTTC.

The chain recombines TRBV19 with TRBJ2-6; no clear D gene. The germline V gene has CDR1 LNHDA and CDR2 SQIVND (reference sequence). The CDR3 spans 16 residues. With 2 bases removed from V and 3 bases from J, the gap between germline ends came to 11 bases. Written as DNA, the CDR3 is TGTGCCAGTAGTATACCCCCTCCTGGTGGGGCCAACGTCCTGACTTTC. Its protein product is CASSIPPPGGANVLTF.

The chain uses TRBV5-1 and TRBJ2-5, with 9 bases fitting TRBD2. CDR1 and CDR2 (germline): SGHRS, YFSETQ. The CDR3 extends over 14 amino acids. Losses at the gene ends were 5 bases for V and 1 base for J; bases not matched to a gene: 3. The CDR3 DNA reads as TGCGCCAGCAGGAGCGGGGGGAGCCAAGAGACCCAGTACTTC. Encoded protein: CASRSGGSQETQYF.

The DNA of the CDR3 is TGTGCCAGCAGGAAGACAGTAATGAACACTGAAGCTTTCTTT. It yields the protein CASRKTVMNTEAFF. This rearrangement joins TRBV2 to TRBJ1-1; D is perhaps TRBD1 (5 bases). V was trimmed by 6 bases and J by 0 bases, leaving 11 bases between them. CDR1 is SNHLY and CDR2 is FYNNEI in the germline V gene. The length of the CDR3 is 14 residues. The full variable domain, in which reference TRBV2 and TRBJ1-1 provide the parts outside the CDR3, is EPEVTQTPSHQVTQMGQEVILRCVPISNHLYFYWYRQILGQKVEFLVSFYNNEISEKSEIFDDQFSVERPDGSNFTLKIRSTKLEDSAMYFCASRKTVMNTEAFFGQGTRLTVV.

This clone was recorded once. The chain carries TRBV10-3 and TRBJ2-1; 9 bases match TRBD2. CDR3 size: 15 residues. Germline CDR1 is ENHRY and CDR2 is SYGVKD. V lost 2 bases and J lost 2; bases outside the gene matches: 1. CDR3 sequence: CAISEGGGAYNEQFF. In DNA, the CDR3 is TGTGCCATCAGTGAGGGCGGGGGGGCCTACAATGAGCAGTTCTTC.

This rearrangement joins TRBV6-5 to TRBJ1-3, with no clear D. The germline CDR1 and CDR2 sequences are MNHEY and SVGAGI. The CDR3 has 15 residues. V dropped 0 bases and J dropped 0 bases, with 6 bases sitting between them. The chain's CDR3 is CASSYSLGSGNTIYF. The CDR3 bases are TGTGCCAGCAGTTACTCGTTGGGCTCTGGAAACACCATATATTTT.

This chain uses TRBV13 with TRBJ2-3; no clear D. The CDR3 runs 12 residues. CDR1 and CDR2 (germline): PRHDT, FYEKMQ (reference sequence). V lost 4 bases and J lost 6, with 8 bases in between. CDR3 protein: CASSSLRDTQYF. The CDR3 DNA is TGTGCCAGCAGCTCCCTCAGGGATACGCAGTATTTT.

The chain uses TRBV7-3 and TRBJ2-1; the D is unclear. The V gene's germline CDR1 is SGHTA and CDR2 FQGTGA. This CDR3 region has 15 residues. The ends were cut back, 1 base at V and 0 bases at J, with 7 bases in the middle. The CDR3 here is CASSLNLGSYNEQFF. Written as DNA, the CDR3 is TGTGCCAGCAGCTTAAACCTCGGCTCCTACAATGAGCAGTTCTTC.

The chain is built from TRBV19 and TRBJ2-7; D is perhaps TRBD1 (7 bases). The CDR3 sequence is 16 residues long. The germline V and J ends were trimmed by 4 bases and 5 bases, with 21 bases remaining between them. Germline CDR1 LNHDA, CDR2 SQIVND (reference sequence). The CDR3 here is CASSTAHRGGSDEQYF. Written as DNA, the CDR3 is TGTGCCAGTAGTACTGCACACAGGGGAGGTAGCGACGAGCAGTACTTC.

This chain joins TRBV5-6 and TRBJ2-5; TRBD2 is a possible D gene (7 bases). The germline gives CDR1 SGHDT, CDR2 YYEEEE. The ends were cut back, 4 bases at V and 5 bases at J, with 15 bases in the middle. The CDR3 sequence is 14 residues long. CDR3 bases: TGTGCCAGCAGCCCCGGCGGGGGCGTGGAGACCCAGTACTTC. It translates to CASSPGGGVETQYF.